This is a list of T cell receptor beta chains from one sample in a study of CD8 T cells in ankylosing spondylitis. A single record per CDR3 protein comes from TCRdb applying MiXCR to the 5' RACE reads. The data contain hundreds of thousands of distinct CDR3 sequences, roughly 8.6% of them seen just once; the ten biggest clones take up around 7%. Sample: blood, either unsorted or a sorted T cell fraction (not recorded which). Receptors originate from a male donor with ankylosing spondylitis or in good health (not recorded which). Both conserved end residues are part of each CDR3. A D gene is named only where the DNA matches it firmly. Some rows have no size entry. The others give once, few or many, or a class for an expanded clone.

clone size	V gene	CDR3 length	J gene	D gene	CDR3 protein	CDR3 DNA
few	TRBV7-2	14	TRBJ2-1	TRBD2	CASRTSGGANEQFF	TGTGCCAGCAGGACTAGCGGGGGGGCAAATGAGCAGTTCTTC
few	TRBV29-1	13	TRBJ2-2	.	CSVFHKYTGELFF	TGCAGCGTTTTCCACAAGTACACCGGGGAGCTGTTTTTT
few	TRBV3-1	12	TRBJ2-7	.	CASSQDMGEQYF	TGTGCCAGCAGCCAAGATATGGGGGAGCAGTACTTC
.	TRBV7-2	13	TRBJ2-1	TRBD2	CASSLRTSNEQFF	TGTGCCAGCAGCTTAAGGACTAGCAATGAGCAGTTCTTC
.	TRBV20-1	14	TRBJ2-6	.	CSAHSPAGANVLTF	TGCAGTGCCCATTCCCCAGCTGGGGCCAACGTCCTGACTTTC
many	TRBV20-1	16	TRBJ1-4	TRBD1	CSARGTVGQGYEKLFF	TGCAGTGCTAGAGGGACCGTGGGACAGGGATATGAAAAACTGTTTTTT
many	TRBV20-1	14	TRBJ1-1	.	CSARMGGVGTEAFF	TGCAGTGCTAGAATGGGGGGGGTCGGCACTGAAGCTTTCTTT
many	TRBV10-3	13	TRBJ1-5	TRBD1	CAIKGQPDQPQHF	TGTGCCATCAAGGGACAGCCTGATCAGCCCCAGCATTTT
many	TRBV12-3/TRBV12-4	15	TRBJ1-1	.	CASSAPWEGRTEAFF	TGTGCCAGCAGTGCTCCTTGGGAGGGGCGGACTGAAGCTTTCTTT
many	TRBV12-3/TRBV12-4	15	TRBJ1-2	TRBD1	CASSLGAGGGYGYTF	TGTGCCAGCAGTTTAGGGGCAGGGGGCGGCTATGGCTACACCTTC
many	TRBV12-3/TRBV12-4	12	TRBJ1-2	.	CASSPDGPGYTF	TGTGCCAGCAGTCCGGACGGGCCGGGCTACACCTTC
many	TRBV20-1	16	TRBJ1-2	TRBD1	CSDTSPGQGVVGGYTF	TGCAGTGACACGTCTCCGGGACAGGGAGTAGTGGGTGGCTACACCTTC
.	TRBV5-5	18	TRBJ2-3	TRBD2	CASSPRTSGAPWEDTQYF	TGTGCCAGCAGCCCCCGGACTAGCGGGGCGCCGTGGGAAGATACGCAGTATTTT
many	TRBV29-1	13	TRBJ2-5	TRBD1	CSVGITGGETQYF	TGCAGCGTCGGAATAACAGGGGGTGAGACCCAGTACTTC
many	TRBV12-3/TRBV12-4	14	TRBJ1-1	.	CASSFSQGNTEAFF	TGTGCCAGCAGTTTTTCTCAGGGAAACACTGAAGCTTTCTTT
few	TRBV5-1	15	TRBJ2-7	.	CASRLDWSPLYEQYF	TGCGCCAGCAGATTGGACTGGTCTCCTTTATACGAGCAGTACTTC
.	TRBV12-3/TRBV12-4	16	TRBJ1-6	TRBD1	CASSSVTGGYNSPLHF	TGTGCCAGCAGTTCCGTGACAGGGGGGTATAATTCACCCCTCCACTTT
many	TRBV5-6	16	TRBJ2-3	TRBD2	CASSLPKREGRNTQYF	TGTGCCAGCAGCCTACCTAAGCGGGAGGGCCGAAATACGCAGTATTTT
many	TRBV7-2	15	TRBJ2-5	.	CASSLIGGRVETQYF	TGTGCCAGCAGCTTAATCGGGGGGCGCGTTGAGACCCAGTACTTC
many	TRBV5-6	13	TRBJ2-7	.	CASSLGGVYAQYF	TGTGCCAGCAGCTTAGGGGGTGTCTACGCGCAGTACTTC
.	TRBV7-9	16	TRBJ2-1	TRBD2	CASSLRGTSRVQEQFF	TGTGCCAGCAGCTTACGGGGGACTAGCCGGGTACAGGAGCAGTTCTTC
.	TRBV10-3	15	TRBJ2-1	TRBD2	CAIRETSGGAVEQFF	TGTGCCATCAGGGAAACTAGCGGGGGGGCGGTCGAGCAGTTCTTC
.	TRBV7-2	15	TRBJ2-3	.	CASSFRRPTGDTQYF	TGTGCCAGCAGCTTCAGGCGGCCCACGGGAGATACGCAGTATTTT
few	TRBV5-1	14	TRBJ2-7	.	CASSGSGSIYEQYF	TGCGCCAGCAGCGGCTCGGGATCAATCTACGAGCAGTACTTC
.	TRBV7-2	14	TRBJ2-7	.	CASSPRTGTAEQYF	TGTGCCAGCAGCCCCCGGACTGGGACGGCGGAGCAGTACTTC
.	TRBV10-3	14	TRBJ2-7	TRBD1	CAISHRDRDYEQYF	TGTGCCATCAGTCACCGGGACAGGGACTACGAGCAGTACTTC
.	TRBV5-1	13	TRBJ2-1	TRBD1	CASKGQGPNEQFF	TGCGCCAGCAAGGGACAGGGTCCCAATGAGCAGTTCTTC
many	TRBV28	14	TRBJ2-7	.	CASTYRIGSYEQYF	TGTGCCAGCACCTACCGGATTGGGTCCTACGAGCAGTACTTC